This T cell receptor (beta chain) emerged from a study of cytomegalovirus exposure and HLA in healthy donors. Study-wide findings and caveats: In a later analysis, specific HLA alleles were associated with around 17,000 TCR beta sequences at a 0.05 false discovery rate. Later on, a genetic analysis was performed. It linked a missense variant in DCLRE1C with V- and J-gene trimming of TCR beta. Available immune exposure information was restricted to CMV serostatus only.

With regard to this clone: What it recognizes is unknown.

PCR used 60 Vbeta primers and 13 Jbeta primers. This table comes from immunoSEQ multiplex PCR, and its TCRdb copy is limited to in-frame clones, with some not included. The table lists hundreds of thousands of clones, 70% to 80% of them singletons. The sample consisted of PBMCs. The source of this sequence is a girl aged 2 to 10 in good health and CMV-seronegative.

The CDR3 protein is CASSYMDGTGPQHF. The CDR3 DNA follows: TGTGCCAGCAGTTACATGGACGGGACTGGGCCCCAGCATTTT. The V call is TRBV6-5, the J call TRBJ1-5, with TRBD1 as a possible D gene (5 bases). The V and J ends lost 2 bases and 9 bases respectively, with 14 bases between them. Germline CDR1 is MNHEY and CDR2 is SVGAGI. The CDR3 sequence is 14 residues long.